Shown below are 28 T cell receptor beta chains from a single sample sequenced in a study of shared clonotypes between healthy human individuals. Here immunoSEQ multiplex PCR was the method, and the copy in TCRdb shows in-frame clones only, minus some. The repertoire includes hundreds of thousands of clones, more than 70% of them detected once, and about 1.8% sits in the top ten. The sample taken for sequencing was memory CD4+ T cells sorted from blood. The subset: CD45RA-negative fraction. These receptors originate from a woman between 25 and 40 years old in good health.

The chain couples TRBV27 to TRBJ2-7, with a possible D match to TRBD2 (6 bases). The CDR3 length is 15 residues. CDR1 MNHEY and CDR2 SMNVEV come from the germline V gene (reference sequence). The V end was cut by 5 bases, the J end by 5 bases, with 19 bases between. The CDR3 DNA reads as TGTGCCAGCAGTCAGAGTAGCGGCCCCTGGGACGAGCAGTACTTC. Translating it yields CASSQSSGPWDEQYF.

This clone was seen only a few times. The V and J genes are TRBV11-2 and TRBJ2-1; TRBD2 agrees at 7 bases. CDR3 length equals 15 residues. The V segment lost 5 bases and the J segment 13 bases; nucleotides outside the gene matches: 17. Germline loops: CDR1 SGHAT, CDR2 FQNNGV. In DNA, the CDR3 is TGTGCCAGCAGCGAGCCGGGACTAAACGGACCCCTTCAGTTCTTC. Translated, it gives CASSEPGLNGPLQFF.

This sequence joins TRBV7-9 and TRBJ1-1; 9 nucleotides match TRBD1. The V and J ends lost 4 bases and 4 bases, in that order; junction bases with no gene match: 4. This CDR3 has 14 amino acids. The germline V gene encodes CDR1 SEHNR and CDR2 FQNEAQ (reference sequence). CDR3 coding DNA: TGTGCCAGCAGCTCCCGACAGGGGGGCACTGAAGCTTTCTTT. It translates to CASSSRQGGTEAFF.

There are a few counts of this clone. This chain joins TRBV10-2 and TRBJ2-1; D possibly uses TRBD1 or TRBD2 (5 bases each). This CDR3 comprises 13 residues. V dropped 2 bases and J dropped 12 bases, with 14 bases sitting between them. CDR1 is WSHSY and CDR2 is SAAADI in the germline V gene. For the CDR3, the DNA is TGCGCCAGCAGTGAGGGGGCTCGGGATTCGCAGTTCTTC. Translating it yields CASSEGARDSQFF.

V is TRBV27 and J is TRBJ2-2; TRBD1 or TRBD2 may be the D gene (5 bases each). Per the germline V gene, CDR1 is MNHEY and CDR2 is SMNVEV (reference sequence). Trimming took 5 bases from V and 2 from J, leaving 18 bases between them. CDR3 size: 17 residues. CDR3 in DNA: TGTGCCAGCAGTAGCGGCGGGCGCCGGACAAACACCGGGGAGCTGTTTTTT. Translating it yields CASSSGGRRTNTGELFF.

The chain carries TRBV18 and TRBJ2-7, with D possibly being TRBD1 (6 bases). CDR3 size: 15 residues. Germline V gene sequence: CDR1 KGHSH, CDR2 LQKENI. V was cut by 5 bases and J by 2 bases, with 16 bases left in between. The CDR3 region has the DNA TGTGCCAGCTCATCAAGACAGGCTCTGGCCTACGAGCAGTACTTC. Protein product: CASSSRQALAYEQYF.

The count of this clone is one. The chain carries TRBV7-3 and TRBJ2-3, with 10 positions matching TRBD2. Germline CDR1 is SGHTA and CDR2 is FQGTGA. This CDR3 has 18 amino acids. The junction had 16 bases not matched to a gene; V was cut back by 5 bases and J by 5 bases. CDR3 region: CASSPTRILAGEKDTQYF. DNA for the CDR3: TGTGCCAGCAGCCCCACCAGAATCCTAGCGGGAGAGAAAGATACGCAGTATTTT. The full variable domain, rest sourced from reference TRBV7-3 and TRBJ2-3, is GAGVSQTPSNKVTEKGKYVELRCDPISGHTALYWYRQSLGQGPEFLIYFQGTGAADDSGLPNDRFFAVRPEGSVSTLKIQRTERGDSAVYLCASSPTRILAGEKDTQYFGPGTRLTVL.

This clone was detected a few times. This specimen includes other DNA sequences encoding the same CDR3. This rearrangement joins TRBV18 to TRBJ2-7; TRBD1 matches 10 bases. CDR3 length: 13 residues. Trimming removed 3 bases from V and 5 bases from J; junction bases left unmatched: 1. Germline CDR1 is KGHSH and CDR2 is LQKENI. The CDR3 sequence: CASSPGTGDEQYF. In DNA, the CDR3 is TGTGCCAGCTCACCCGGGACAGGGGACGAGCAGTACTTC. The full variable domain, in which reference TRBV18 and TRBJ2-7 provide the parts outside the CDR3, is NAGVMQNPRHLVRRRGQEARLRCSPMKGHSHVYWYRQLPEEGLKFMVYLQKENIIDESGMPKERFSAEFPKEGPSILRIQQVVRGDSAAYFCASSPGTGDEQYFGPGTRLTVT.

This rearrangement joins TRBV28 to TRBJ1-2; 7 nucleotides line up with TRBD1. V shed 6 bases and J 8 bases; nucleotides not matched to a gene: 9. Germline V gene sequence: CDR1 MDHEN, CDR2 SYDVKM. This CDR3 is built from 13 residues. For the CDR3, the DNA is TGTGCCAGCAGCCTAGACAGGGTGCAAGGCTACACCTTC. Translating it yields CASSLDRVQGYTF.

The V and J genes are TRBV4-2 and TRBJ1-2; D remains unclear. The CDR3 length is 15 residues. Trimming pared 0 bases from V and 4 bases from J, leaving 12 bases between. From germline, CDR1 is LGHNA and CDR2 YNFKEQ. The chain's CDR3 is CASSQDRGGAYGYTF. The CDR3 coding sequence is TGTGCCAGCAGCCAAGATCGAGGAGGCGCCTATGGCTACACCTTC.

This rearrangement joins TRBV7-7 to TRBJ2-5, with 7 bases identical to TRBD2. The CDR3 contains 15 residues. V was pared by 5 bases and J by 4 bases, with 10 bases of the junction left unmatched. CDR1 is SSHAT and CDR2 is FNYEAQ in the germline V gene (reference sequence). The CDR3 is CASSRGLDRGETQYF. CDR3 DNA: TGTGCCAGCAGCCGCGGACTAGATCGTGGAGAGACCCAGTACTTC.

CDR3 coding DNA: TGTGCCAGCAGCTTAGTGGCCCGCCAGGTTAGCAATCAGCCCCAGCATTTT. Its protein product is CASSLVARQVSNQPQHF. This sequence joins TRBV7-8 and TRBJ1-5; no clear D gene. Trimming pared 1 base from V and 0 bases from J, leaving 13 bases between. Per the germline V gene, CDR1 is SGHVS and CDR2 is FQNEAQ. The CDR3 runs 17 residues.

The chain combines TRBV28 with TRBJ1-2; no clear D gene. Trimming took 3 bases from V and 4 from J, leaving 15 bases between them. The CDR3 loop spans 15 amino acids. CDR1 is MDHEN and CDR2 is SYDVKM in the germline V gene. The CDR3 DNA reads TGTGCCAGCAGTTTTATGGGAAAGAAGGCCTATGGCTACACCTTC. It specifies CASSFMGKKAYGYTF.

This chain connects TRBV30 to TRBJ2-2, with D possibly TRBD1 on 7 matching bases. Germline V gene sequence: CDR1 GTSNPN, CDR2 SVGIG (reference sequence). V lost 5 bases to trimming and J lost 5 bases, with 15 bases between them. This CDR3 is built from 14 residues. CDR3 bases: TGTGCCTGGCGGAAGGGGGCGGGGACCGGGGAGCTGTTTTTT. Translation: CAWRKGAGTGELFF.

The chain uses TRBV19 and TRBJ1-5; 8 nucleotides align to TRBD1. Germline V gives CDR1 LNHDA, CDR2 SQIVND (reference sequence). The CDR3 extends over 17 amino acids. The junction had 13 bases not matched to a gene; V was cut back by 5 bases and J by 4 bases. CDR3 loop: CASSPGQGVGRNQPQHF. Written as DNA, the CDR3 is TGTGCCAGTAGTCCCGGACAGGGAGTGGGGAGAAATCAGCCCCAGCATTTT. Combining the CDR3 with reference TRBV19 and TRBJ1-5 gives the whole variable domain DGGITQSPKYLFRKEGQNVTLSCEQNLNHDAMYWYRQDPGQGLRLIYYSQIVNDFQKGDIAEGYSVSREKKESFPLTVTSAQKNPTAFYLCASSPGQGVGRNQPQHFGDGTRLSIL.

The chain recombines TRBV7-6 with TRBJ2-7; possible D gene TRBD2, 6 bases. The CDR3 is 17 amino acids. V lost 4 bases, J lost 0 bases, and 19 bases lay in between. Germline V lookup: CDR1 SGHVS, CDR2 FNYEAQ. CDR3 DNA: TGTGCCAGCAGCTCTGCCCCCGGGACTGCAAGCTCCTACGAGCAGTACTTC. Translating it yields CASSSAPGTASSYEQYF.

The chain links TRBV7-9 to TRBJ1-1; TRBD1 agrees at 11 bases. The V gene's germline CDR1 is SEHNR and CDR2 FQNEAQ (reference sequence). This CDR3 spans 14 amino acids. Trimming at V came to 5 bases and at J to 6 bases, leaving 5 bases not matched to a gene. In DNA, the CDR3 is TGTGCCAGCAGCCGTGGACAGGGGGCCGCTGAAGCTTTCTTT. It translates to CASSRGQGAAEAFF.

The chain combines TRBV19 with TRBJ1-1; the match to TRBD1 covers 7 bases. In germline, CDR1 is LNHDA, CDR2 SQIVND (reference sequence). Germline trimming cut 4 bases from V and 0 bases from J; bases unmatched to any gene: 5. There are 15 residues in the CDR3. The CDR3 spells CASSKRDSLNTEAFF. DNA for the CDR3: TGTGCCAGTAGTAAGAGGGACAGCTTGAACACTGAAGCTTTCTTT.

This clone occurred many times. The chain employs TRBV5-1 and TRBJ1-2; TRBD1 might be the D (6 bases). Germline V gene sequence: CDR1 SGHRS, CDR2 YFSETQ. Trimming left V 4 bases short and J 2 bases short, with 15 bases between. The CDR3 has 15 amino acids. For the CDR3, the DNA is TGCGCCAGCAGCCCCGGACAGAACAAAAACTATGGCTACACCTTC. It encodes CASSPGQNKNYGYTF. The full variable domain, completed using reference TRBV5-1 and TRBJ1-2, is KAGVTQTPRYLIKTRGQQVTLSCSPISGHRSVSWYQQTPGQGLQFLFEYFSETQRNKGNFPGRFSGRQFSNSRSEMNVSTLELGDSALYLCASSPGQNKNYGYTFGSGTRLTVV.

This chain connects TRBV7-2 to TRBJ2-2; D is ambiguous. Between the trimmed V and J ends, which lost 5 bases and 6 bases, there was a span of 7 bases. The CDR3 has 12 amino acids. Germline CDR1 and CDR2: SGHTA and FQGNSA. CDR3 sequence reads: CASSTGPGELFF. The CDR3 DNA reads as TGTGCCAGCAGCACTGGACCCGGGGAGCTGTTTTTT.

Turning to this clone: Other DNA sequences in this specimen translate into the identical CDR3. The V gene is TRBV5-1, the J gene TRBJ2-1; 9 nucleotides align to TRBD2. CDR1 SGHRS and CDR2 YFSETQ come from the germline V gene. This CDR3 has 15 residues. V shed 4 bases, J shed 2 bases, and the junction held 4 bases outside the gene matches. The CDR3 is CASSKSSGAYNEQFF. DNA for the CDR3: TGCGCCAGCAGCAAATCTAGCGGGGCCTACAATGAGCAGTTCTTC.

The chain is built from TRBV28 and TRBJ1-1; 10 bases map to TRBD1. The V gene's germline CDR1 is MDHEN and CDR2 SYDVKM. This CDR3 spans 13 amino acids. V lost 8 bases to trimming and J lost 4 bases; unmatched junction nucleotides: 4. CDR3 loop: CASRGQGGTEAFF. In nucleotides, the CDR3 is TGTGCCAGCCGAGGACAGGGGGGCACTGAAGCTTTCTTT.

The chain has TRBV28 and TRBJ1-1; 8 nucleotides agree with TRBD1. Germline trimming cut 6 bases from V and 3 bases from J; bases unmatched to any gene: 0. This CDR3 comprises 12 residues. The germline V gene encodes CDR1 MDHEN and CDR2 SYDVKM. The CDR3 DNA sequence: TGTGCCAGCAGGACAGGGGACACTGAAGCTTTCTTT. Protein: CASRTGDTEAFF. Full variable domain (remainder filled in from reference TRBV28 and TRBJ1-1): DVKVTQSSRYLVKRTGEKVFLECVQDMDHENMFWYRQDPGLGLRLIYFSYDVKMKEKGDIPEGYSVSREKKERFSLILESASTNQTSMYLCASRTGDTEAFFGQGTRLTVV.

CDR3 DNA sequence: TGTGCCAGCTCACCACTAGACGAAAAAAACATTCAGTACTTC. Translation: CASSPLDEKNIQYF. The J gene is TRBJ2-4, the V gene TRBV18; D ambiguous. This CDR3 is 14 amino acids long. Per the germline V gene, CDR1 is KGHSH and CDR2 is LQKENI. V lost 1 base, J lost 4 bases, and 8 bases lay in between.

CDR3 region: CSVAIQASGEQFF. Written as DNA, the CDR3 is TGCAGCGTCGCCATCCAGGCCAGCGGTGAGCAGTTCTTC. This rearrangement joins TRBV29-1 to TRBJ2-1; D is possibly TRBD2 (5 bases). Trimming cost V 6 bases and J 9 bases, with 18 bases left between them. Germline V CDR1 and CDR2: SQVTM, ANQGSEA. The CDR3 consists of 13 residues.

This clone occurred a few times. This sequence joins TRBV6-1 and TRBJ1-1; no clear D. V was trimmed by 0 bases and J by 0 bases, leaving 8 bases between them. The germline V gene has CDR1 MNHNS and CDR2 SASEGT. The CDR3 is made up of 15 amino acids. The CDR3 DNA follows: TGTGCCAGCAGTGAAGCTTGGCCGATGAACACTGAAGCTTTCTTT. Translation: CASSEAWPMNTEAFF.

This chain uses TRBV28 with TRBJ2-3; TRBD2 agrees at 12 bases. The CDR3 totals 16 residues. CDR1 and CDR2 from the germline V gene are MDHEN and SYDVKM. Germline trimming cut 4 bases from V and 6 bases from J; bases unmatched to any gene: 8. CDR3 DNA sequence: TGTGCCAGCAGTTCAGGACTAGCGGGACCATGGGATACGCAGTATTTT. Protein: CASSSGLAGPWDTQYF.

The CDR3 protein is CASSQWGQGIATEAFF. Here the CDR3 DNA reads TGTGCCAGCAGCCAATGGGGACAGGGGATTGCCACTGAAGCTTTCTTT. The V gene is TRBV11-2, the J gene TRBJ1-1, with 10 bases aligning to TRBD1. CDR3 length: 16 amino acids. The germline V gene encodes CDR1 SGHAT and CDR2 FQNNGV. With 5 bases clipped from V and 4 bases from J, the junction kept 10 bases outside the gene matches.